This TCR beta chain was documented in a study of beta chain features in type 1 diabetes. Study summary: What patients shared with healthy donors was a similar profile of age, gender and cell yields.

Each of the CD4+ naive, central memory, regulatory and stem cell-like memory populations was sorted via CD45RO/CCR7/CD25/CD127/CD95/CD27. Reverse transcribing all isolated RNA meant expressed TCRB transcripts were sequenced. Using immunoSEQ multiplex PCR, the repertoire was profiled, and TCRdb retains in-frame clones only, with some absent. The sample records fewer than 350,000 clones, about 15% being singletons. V lost 6 bases and J lost 7, with 10 bases in between. The CDR3 sequence is 12 residues long. Looked up from germline, CDR1 is LNHDA and CDR2 is SQIVND (reference sequence). As for this clone: Its matching antigen is unknown.

The study, taken as a whole, reports: The study found moderately but significantly shorter TCRB CDR3s in all four CD4+ subsets of Type 1 diabetes patients.

Sequenced sample: naive CD4+ T cells from blood. The rearrangement uses TRBV19 and TRBJ2-1; D is perhaps TRBD2 (5 bases). This receptor was taken from a man aged 18 to 29 with type 1 diabetes. The CDR3 DNA sequence: TGTGCCAGTAGAGACTACTCAAATGAGCAGTTCTTC. It specifies CASRDYSNEQFF.